These 21 T cell receptor beta chains originate from one sample sequenced in a study of T cells after yellow fever vaccination. TCRdb called the 5' RACE reads again in MiXCR, with one record for every CDR3 protein. The data hold about 300,000 distinct CDR3 sequences, with approximately 10% observed a single time. This specimen consisted of CD4+ T cells sorted from PBMCs, obtained 5 days after the yellow fever booster vaccination. These TCRs come from a man aged 18 to 29 who received the YFV17D yellow fever vaccine.

This clonotype was recorded many times. The chain is built from TRBV9 and TRBJ1-1; unclear D gene. V lost 1 base and J lost 6, with 10 bases in between. The CDR3 is 13 amino acids. Per germline, CDR1 SGDLS and CDR2 YYNGEE. The CDR3, as DNA: TGTGCCAGCAGCGTAAGAGAGGGTTCTGAAGCTTTCTTT. As protein: CASSVREGSEAFF.

This chain connects TRBV4-1 to TRBJ2-3; possibly TRBD1 for D (6 bases). Trimming pared 5 bases from V and 8 bases from J, leaving 14 bases between. Germline CDR1 reads MGHRA; CDR2 reads YSYEKL. This CDR3 comprises 13 residues. The CDR3 nucleotides read TGCGCCAGCAGCTGGGTGGGGGCGGGTACGCAGTATTTT. As protein: CASSWVGAGTQYF.

This clonotype has a count of ten or more. The chain combines TRBV18 with TRBJ2-5; D is perhaps TRBD1 (6 bases). This CDR3 contains 14 residues. Germline CDR1 is KGHSH and CDR2 is LQKENI. Trimming cost V 0 bases and J 4 bases, with 9 bases left between them. CDR3 residues: CASSPPTQGETQYF. CDR3 bases: TGTGCCAGCTCACCACCGACACAGGGAGAGACCCAGTACTTC.

A few counts support this clonotype. DNA of the CDR3: TGCAGCGTAGGAGGGACAGGGGGCTATGGCTACACCTTC. Protein product: CSVGGTGGYGYTF. This chain links TRBV29-1 with TRBJ1-2; the match to TRBD1 covers 11 bases. The V gene's germline CDR1 is SQVTM and CDR2 ANQGSEA. V was pared by 6 bases and J by 4 bases, with 4 bases of the junction left unmatched. The CDR3 is 13 amino acids. Looking up the rest from reference TRBV29-1 and TRBJ1-2 gives the full variable domain: SAVISQKPSRDICQRGTSLTIQCQVDSQVTMMFWYRQQPGQSLTLIATANQGSEATYESGFVIDKFPISRPNLTFSTLTVSNMSPEDSSIYLCSVGGTGGYGYTFGSGTRLTVV.

This clonotype turned up a few times. This chain uses TRBV29-1 with TRBJ2-5; D may be TRBD2 (5 bases). The germline gives CDR1 SQVTM, CDR2 ANQGSEA. Trimming stripped 4 bases from V and 5 bases from J, with 17 bases between. This CDR3 has 14 amino acids. The CDR3 DNA follows: TGCAGCGTTGTAGGGTTGAGGGATCGTGAGACCCAGTACTTC. Protein product: CSVVGLRDRETQYF.

This clonotype was seen more than once but under ten times. The rearrangement uses TRBV14 and TRBJ2-2; D is uncertain. The CDR3 has 12 residues. The ends were cut back, 1 base at V and 6 bases at J, with 3 bases in the middle. Germline CDR1 SGHDN, CDR2 FVKESK. CDR3 region: CASSQAAGELFF. DNA for the CDR3: TGTGCCAGCAGCCAAGCGGCCGGGGAGCTGTTTTTT.

The chain has TRBV19 and TRBJ2-7, with 7 bases that match TRBD2. Trimming removed 3 bases from V and 3 bases from J; junction bases left unmatched: 5. This CDR3 contains 14 residues. Germline V gives CDR1 LNHDA, CDR2 SQIVND (reference sequence). The chain's CDR3 is CASSIQGGHYEQYF. The CDR3 nucleotides are TGTGCCAGTAGTATCCAGGGAGGGCACTACGAGCAGTACTTC. Full variable domain (remainder filled in from reference TRBV19 and TRBJ2-7): DGGITQSPKYLFRKEGQNVTLSCEQNLNHDAMYWYRQDPGQGLRLIYYSQIVNDFQKGDIAEGYSVSREKKESFPLTVTSAQKNPTAFYLCASSIQGGHYEQYFGPGTRLTVT.

This chain uses TRBV9 with TRBJ2-3, with 11 bases identical to TRBD2. Germline CDR1 is SGDLS and CDR2 is YYNGEE. The CDR3 has 17 residues. Trimming at V came to 0 bases and at J to 3 bases, leaving 6 bases not matched to a gene. This CDR3 reads CASSVGGSGGATDTQYF. Here the CDR3 DNA reads TGTGCCAGCAGCGTAGGGGGTAGCGGGGGGGCAACAGATACGCAGTATTTT.

Only a few counts were recorded for this clonotype. The rearrangement uses TRBV7-9 and TRBJ1-1; D is ambiguous. The germline V and J ends were trimmed by 6 bases and 4 bases, with 12 bases remaining between them. In germline, CDR1 is SEHNR, CDR2 FQNEAQ (reference sequence). The CDR3 has 13 residues. The CDR3 region is CASRAPSGTEAFF. For the CDR3, the DNA is TGTGCCAGCAGGGCACCGAGCGGCACTGAAGCTTTCTTT.

The chain links TRBV6-1 to TRBJ1-2; 9 bases are shared with TRBD1. Per germline, CDR1 MNHNS and CDR2 SASEGT. The CDR3 runs 14 residues. After removal of 5 bases from V and 13 bases from J, the junction contained 14 bases not matched to a gene. The chain's CDR3 is CASSCLGTGCFPTF. The CDR3 bases are TGTGCCAGCAGTTGTCTCGGGACAGGGTGTTTTCCCACCTTC.

This clonotype has a count of ten or more. The chain recombines TRBV6-2 or TRBV6-3 with TRBJ2-6; 9 bases are shared with TRBD1. The V gene's germline CDR1 is MNHEY and CDR2 SVGEGT. J was trimmed by 0 bases and V by 4 bases; bases with no gene match: 13. The CDR3 sequence is 20 residues long. The CDR3 is CASSFTIGTGQRSGANVLTF. The CDR3 DNA follows: TGTGCCAGCAGTTTCACAATCGGGACAGGGCAACGCTCTGGGGCCAACGTCCTGACTTTC.

This clonotype was recorded at least ten times. This chain joins TRBV10-3 and TRBJ2-3, with D tentatively TRBD2 (7 bases). Trimming took off 6 bases at V and 4 bases at J, with 11 bases between the two ends. The CDR3 extends over 13 amino acids. Germline V lookup: CDR1 ENHRY, CDR2 SYGVKD. In nucleotides, the CDR3 is TGTGCCATCAGAGGGGGGGCTCCAGATACGCAGTATTTT. It codes for CAIRGGAPDTQYF.

V gene TRBV18 combines with J gene TRBJ2-6, with 11 bases fitting TRBD1. The V gene's germline CDR1 is KGHSH and CDR2 LQKENI. V shed 2 bases and J 4 bases; nucleotides not matched to a gene: 10. The CDR3 runs to 19 residues. The CDR3 sequence is CASSPSGTGGSLGANVLTF. Here the CDR3 DNA reads TGTGCCAGCTCACCATCCGGGACAGGGGGTTCCCTCGGGGCCAACGTCCTGACTTTC.

This clonotype was detected a few times. The chain links TRBV27 to TRBJ2-5; TRBD2 matches 7 bases. Germline trimming cut 4 bases from V and 7 bases from J; bases unmatched to any gene: 6. This CDR3 has 13 residues. Germline CDR1 reads MNHEY; CDR2 reads SMNVEV (reference sequence). CDR3: CASSYGGFGTQYF. The CDR3 region has the DNA TGTGCCAGCAGTTACGGGGGGTTTGGGACCCAGTACTTC.

This chain joins TRBV7-3 and TRBJ2-1; TRBD1 matches 7 bases. V was clipped by 4 bases and J by 9 bases; unmatched bases: 6. The CDR3 is 13 amino acids. The germline CDR1 and CDR2 sequences are SGHTA and FQGTGA. Here the CDR3 reads CASSYAGGGEQFF. CDR3 nucleotides: TGTGCCAGCAGCTATGCAGGGGGTGGTGAGCAGTTCTTC.

In its sample, this clonotype was seen a few times. The chain employs TRBV14 and TRBJ2-5; possibly TRBD2 for D (6 bases). The CDR3 totals 16 residues. Trimming took 3 bases from V and 3 from J, leaving 17 bases between them. Germline V lookup: CDR1 SGHDN, CDR2 FVKESK. CDR3 sequence: CASSQLTGLGEETQYF. The CDR3, as DNA: TGTGCCAGCAGCCAGCTAACGGGACTCGGCGAAGAGACCCAGTACTTC.

In this sample, this clonotype turned up a few times. The chain employs TRBV24-1 and TRBJ1-5, with D uncertain. Germline values: CDR1 KGHDR, CDR2 SFDVKD. Trimming cost V 4 bases and J 4 bases, with 16 bases left between them. The CDR3 totals 16 residues. The chain's CDR3 is CATSDHHRGINQPQHF. Written as DNA, the CDR3 is TGTGCCACCAGTGACCACCACAGAGGGATTAATCAGCCCCAGCATTTT.

This clonotype was counted once. A much larger clonotype is one base distant, so this may be a read error. The rearrangement joins TRBV2 to TRBJ2-2; D is perhaps TRBD2 (6 bases). CDR3 length equals 13 residues. V lost 4 bases and J 3 bases, leaving 6 bases between the germline ends. Germline V gives CDR1 SNHLY, CDR2 FYNNEI. The CDR3, as DNA: TGTGCCAGCAGTGGGGGGGACACCGGGGAGCTGTTTTTT. Translation: CASSGGDTGELFF.

This chain connects TRBV4-1 to TRBJ2-2; D is perhaps TRBD2 (6 bases). The V gene lost 1 base and the J gene lost 7 bases, with 19 bases spanning the gap. The CDR3 sequence is 17 residues long. Looked up from germline, CDR1 is MGHRA and CDR2 is YSYEKL. The CDR3 DNA is TGCGCCAGCAGCCAAGGTGGAGGGCGATTCTCGAACGGGGAGCTGTTTTTT. It encodes CASSQGGGRFSNGELFF.

This clonotype came up a few times. The chain carries TRBV7-9 and TRBJ1-3; D gene ambiguous. V was pared by 6 bases and J by 1 base, with 16 bases between. From germline, CDR1 is SEHNR and CDR2 FQNEAQ (reference sequence). The CDR3 has 16 amino acids. CDR3 sequence reads: CASSARPLGSGNTIYF. DNA for the CDR3: TGTGCCAGCAGTGCCCGCCCGTTAGGATCTGGAAACACCATATATTTT. The full variable domain, in which reference TRBV7-9 and TRBJ1-3 provide the parts outside the CDR3, is DTGVSQNPRHKITKRGQNVTFRCDPISEHNRLYWYRQTLGQGPEFLTYFQNEAQLEKSRLLSDRFSAERPKGSFSTLEIQRTEQGDSAMYLCASSARPLGSGNTIYFGEGSWLTVV.

The V and J genes are TRBV3-1 and TRBJ1-4; D ambiguous. The germline CDR1 and CDR2 sequences are LGHDT and YNNKEL (reference sequence). CDR3 length: 16 residues. Trimming removed 4 bases from V and 0 bases from J, with 12 bases in between. The CDR3 region has the DNA TGTGCCAGCAGCCGATCCGGGAGCGCAACTAATGAAAAACTGTTTTTT. Encoded protein: CASSRSGSATNEKLFF.